Below, one TCR beta chain is given with its context. As yet, its antigen is unknown. The data were taken from a study of Ad26.COV2.S vaccination and SARS-CoV-2 variants. Study-level background: Donor got 5x10^10 or 1x10^11 viral particles of Ad26.COV2.S.

General study results and limits: Substantial breadth in spike-specific CD8+ and CD4+ T cell responses was reportedly seen after vaccination.

Clones were sequenced by immunoSEQ multiplex PCR, and TCRdb holds only the in-frame ones, with some missing. The profile covers 300,000 to 400,000 clones, with about 86% appearing a single time and roughly a tenth taken by the ten largest. This CDR3 is 20 amino acids long. V shed 3 bases and J 3 bases; nucleotides not matched to a gene: 18. Germline V gene sequence: CDR1 SGHRS, CDR2 YFSETQ. Treatment defined: some 20 received Ad26.COV2.S at low or high dose, single or two shots; about five received placebo; per-sample allocation not given. Sampling happened 63 days after the first vaccine or placebo injection.

The receptor's source is a person aged 18-65 years who received the Ad26.COV2.S COVID-19 vaccine or a placebo. The rearrangement joins TRBV5-1 to TRBJ2-1, with TRBD1 matching 10 bases. The starting material was peripheral blood, obtained in a trial of Ad26.COV2.S vaccine versus placebo. In nucleotides, the CDR3 is TGCGCCAGCAGCTCGACAGGGGGCTCTGGTAGAGGGCCAGTCTACAATGAGCAGTTCTTC. Translating gives CASSSTGGSGRGPVYNEQFF.